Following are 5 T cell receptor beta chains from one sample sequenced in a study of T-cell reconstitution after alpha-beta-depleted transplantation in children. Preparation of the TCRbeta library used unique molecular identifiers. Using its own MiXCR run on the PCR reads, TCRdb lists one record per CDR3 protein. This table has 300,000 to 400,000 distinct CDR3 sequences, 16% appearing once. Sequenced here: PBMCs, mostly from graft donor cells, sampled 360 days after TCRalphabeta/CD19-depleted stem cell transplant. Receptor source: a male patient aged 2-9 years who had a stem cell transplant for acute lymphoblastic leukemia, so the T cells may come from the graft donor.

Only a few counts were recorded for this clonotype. CDR3 amino acids: CASSQGLAGGLEADTQYF. Written as DNA, the CDR3 is TGCGCCAGCAGCCAGGGACTAGCGGGAGGGTTGGAAGCAGATACGCAGTATTTT. The chain combines TRBV4-3 with TRBJ2-3; 16 positions match TRBD2. The CDR3 has 18 amino acids. Germline CDR1 is LGHNA and CDR2 is YSLEER. V lost 3 bases to trimming and J lost 4 bases; unmatched junction nucleotides: 7.

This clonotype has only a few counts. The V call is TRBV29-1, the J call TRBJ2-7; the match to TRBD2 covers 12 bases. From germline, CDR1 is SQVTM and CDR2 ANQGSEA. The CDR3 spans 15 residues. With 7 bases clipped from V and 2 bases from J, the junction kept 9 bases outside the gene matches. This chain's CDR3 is CSAGGGLAGPYEQYF. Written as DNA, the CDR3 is TGCAGCGCTGGGGGGGGACTAGCGGGTCCCTACGAGCAGTACTTC.

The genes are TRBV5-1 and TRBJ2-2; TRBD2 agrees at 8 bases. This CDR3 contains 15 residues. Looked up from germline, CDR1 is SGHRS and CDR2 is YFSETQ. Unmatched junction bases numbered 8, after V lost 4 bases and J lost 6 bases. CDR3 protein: CASSSGSGSSGELFF. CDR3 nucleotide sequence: TGCGCCAGCAGCAGCGGGAGTGGTAGTTCCGGGGAGCTGTTTTTT. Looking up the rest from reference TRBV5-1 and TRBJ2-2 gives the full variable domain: KAGVTQTPRYLIKTRGQQVTLSCSPISGHRSVSWYQQTPGQGLQFLFEYFSETQRNKGNFPGRFSGRQFSNSRSEMNVSTLELGDSALYLCASSSGSGSSGELFFGEGSRLTVL.

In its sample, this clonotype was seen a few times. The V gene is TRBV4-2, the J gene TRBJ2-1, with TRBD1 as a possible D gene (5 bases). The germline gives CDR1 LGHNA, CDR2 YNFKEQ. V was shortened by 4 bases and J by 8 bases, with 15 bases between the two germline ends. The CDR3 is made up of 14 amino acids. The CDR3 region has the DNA TGTGCCAGCAGCCTTAGTCTCAGGGTTCATGAGCAGTTCTTC. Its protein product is CASSLSLRVHEQFF.

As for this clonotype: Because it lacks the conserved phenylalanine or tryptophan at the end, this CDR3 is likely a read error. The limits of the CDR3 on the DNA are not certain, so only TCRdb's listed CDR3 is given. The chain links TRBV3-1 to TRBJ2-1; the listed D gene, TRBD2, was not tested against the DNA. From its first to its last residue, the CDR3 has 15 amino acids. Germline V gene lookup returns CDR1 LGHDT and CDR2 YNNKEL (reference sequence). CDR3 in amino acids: CASSQDQSGLASLSV.